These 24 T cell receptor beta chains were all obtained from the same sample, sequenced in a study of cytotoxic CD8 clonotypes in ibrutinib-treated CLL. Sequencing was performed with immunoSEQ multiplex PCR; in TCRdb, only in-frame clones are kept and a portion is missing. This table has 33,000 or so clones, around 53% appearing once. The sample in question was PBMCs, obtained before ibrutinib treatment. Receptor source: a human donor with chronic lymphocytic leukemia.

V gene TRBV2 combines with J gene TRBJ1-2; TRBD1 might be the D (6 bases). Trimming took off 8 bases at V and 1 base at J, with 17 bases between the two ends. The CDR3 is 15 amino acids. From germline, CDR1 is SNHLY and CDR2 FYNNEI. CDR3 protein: CASWDTGGLNYGYTF. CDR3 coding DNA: TGTGCCAGCTGGGACACTGGCGGACTTAACTATGGCTACACCTTC.

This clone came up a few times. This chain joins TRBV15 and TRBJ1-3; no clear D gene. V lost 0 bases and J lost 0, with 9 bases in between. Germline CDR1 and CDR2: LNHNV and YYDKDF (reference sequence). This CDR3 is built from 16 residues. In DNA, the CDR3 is TGTGCCACCAGCAGAGAGGAACATAGCTCTGGAAACACCATATATTTT. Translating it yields CATSREEHSSGNTIYF.

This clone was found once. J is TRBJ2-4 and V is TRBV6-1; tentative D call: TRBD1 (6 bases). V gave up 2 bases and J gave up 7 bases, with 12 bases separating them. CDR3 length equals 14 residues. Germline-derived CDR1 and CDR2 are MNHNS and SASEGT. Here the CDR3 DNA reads TGTGCCAGCAGTGAACAGGGGAAAGGGAACATTCAGTACTTC. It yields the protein CASSEQGKGNIQYF.

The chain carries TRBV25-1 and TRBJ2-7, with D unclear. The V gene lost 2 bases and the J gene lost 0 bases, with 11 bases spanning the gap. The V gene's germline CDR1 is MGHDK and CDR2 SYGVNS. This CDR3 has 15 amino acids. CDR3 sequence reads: CASSERGPSSYEQYF. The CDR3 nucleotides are TGTGCCAGCAGTGAACGAGGACCCAGCTCCTACGAGCAGTACTTC.

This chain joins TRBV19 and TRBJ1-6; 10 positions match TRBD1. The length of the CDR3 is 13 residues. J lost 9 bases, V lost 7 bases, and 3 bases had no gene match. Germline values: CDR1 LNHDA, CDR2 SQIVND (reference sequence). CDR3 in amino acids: CASTGQGFSPLHF. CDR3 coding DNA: TGTGCCAGTACGGGACAGGGGTTTTCACCCCTCCACTTT. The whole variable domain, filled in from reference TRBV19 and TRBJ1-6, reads DGGITQSPKYLFRKEGQNVTLSCEQNLNHDAMYWYRQDPGQGLRLIYYSQIVNDFQKGDIAEGYSVSREKKESFPLTVTSAQKNPTAFYLCASTGQGFSPLHFGNGTRLTVT.

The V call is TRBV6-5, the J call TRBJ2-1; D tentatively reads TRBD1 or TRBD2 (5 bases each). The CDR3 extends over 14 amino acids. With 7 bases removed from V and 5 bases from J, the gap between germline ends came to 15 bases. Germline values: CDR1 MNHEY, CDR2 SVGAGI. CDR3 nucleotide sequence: TGTGCCAGCAAACCTGGGACGGCCCACAATGAGCAGTTCTTC. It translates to CASKPGTAHNEQFF.

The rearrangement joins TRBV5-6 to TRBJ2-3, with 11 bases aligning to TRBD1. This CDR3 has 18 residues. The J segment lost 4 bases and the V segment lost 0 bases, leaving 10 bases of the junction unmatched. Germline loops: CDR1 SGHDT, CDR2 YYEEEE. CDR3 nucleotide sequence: TGTGCCAGCAGCTTGGACTACAGGACAGGGGGCTTTTCAGATACGCAGTATTTT. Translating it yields CASSLDYRTGGFSDTQYF.

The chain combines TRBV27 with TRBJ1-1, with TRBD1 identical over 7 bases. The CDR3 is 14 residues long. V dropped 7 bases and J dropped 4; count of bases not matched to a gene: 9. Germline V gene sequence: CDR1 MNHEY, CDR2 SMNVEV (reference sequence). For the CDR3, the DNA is TGTGCCAGCACCCAGACAGGGAGTATCACTGAAGCTTTCTTT. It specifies CASTQTGSITEAFF.

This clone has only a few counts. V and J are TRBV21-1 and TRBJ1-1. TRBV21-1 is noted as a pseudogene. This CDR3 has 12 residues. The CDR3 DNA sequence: TGTGCCAGCAGTAGGATGAACACTGAAGCTTTCTTT. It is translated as CASSRMNTEAFF.

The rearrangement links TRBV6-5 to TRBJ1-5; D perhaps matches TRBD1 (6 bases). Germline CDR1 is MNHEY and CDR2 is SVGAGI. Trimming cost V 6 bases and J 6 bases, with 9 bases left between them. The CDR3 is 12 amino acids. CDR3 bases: TGTGCCAGCAGAAAACAGGGTCAGCCCCAGCATTTT. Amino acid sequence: CASRKQGQPQHF.

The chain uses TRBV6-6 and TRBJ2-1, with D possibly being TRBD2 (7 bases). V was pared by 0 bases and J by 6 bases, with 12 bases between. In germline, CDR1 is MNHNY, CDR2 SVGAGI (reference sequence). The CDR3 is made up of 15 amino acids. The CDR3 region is CASSYSGGGVNEQFF. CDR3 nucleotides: TGTGCCAGCAGTTACTCGGGCGGGGGCGTCAATGAGCAGTTCTTC.

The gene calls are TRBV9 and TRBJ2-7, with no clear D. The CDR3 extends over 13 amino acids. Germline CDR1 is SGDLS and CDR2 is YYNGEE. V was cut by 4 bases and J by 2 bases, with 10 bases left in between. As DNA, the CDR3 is TGTGCCAGCAGCCCCCTTAACACCTACGAGCAGTACTTC. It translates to CASSPLNTYEQYF. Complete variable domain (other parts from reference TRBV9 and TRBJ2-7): DSGVTQTPKHLITATGQRVTLRCSPRSGDLSVYWYQQSLDQGLQFLIQYYNGEERAKGNILERFSAQQFPDLHSELNLSSLELGDSALYFCASSPLNTYEQYFGPGTRLTVT.

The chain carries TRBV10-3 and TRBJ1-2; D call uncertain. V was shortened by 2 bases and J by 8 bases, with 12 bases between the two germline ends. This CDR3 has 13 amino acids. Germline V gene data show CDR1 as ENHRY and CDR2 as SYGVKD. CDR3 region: CAISEGPLEGYTF. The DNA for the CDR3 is TGTGCCATCAGTGAGGGGCCTCTGGAGGGCTACACCTTC.

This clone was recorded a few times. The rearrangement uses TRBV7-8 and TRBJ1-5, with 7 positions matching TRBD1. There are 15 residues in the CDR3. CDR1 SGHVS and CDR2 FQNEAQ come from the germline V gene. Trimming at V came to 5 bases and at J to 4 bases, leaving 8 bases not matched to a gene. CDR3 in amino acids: CASSPTGVGNQPQHF. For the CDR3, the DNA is TGTGCCAGCAGCCCTACAGGGGTAGGAAATCAGCCCCAGCATTTT.

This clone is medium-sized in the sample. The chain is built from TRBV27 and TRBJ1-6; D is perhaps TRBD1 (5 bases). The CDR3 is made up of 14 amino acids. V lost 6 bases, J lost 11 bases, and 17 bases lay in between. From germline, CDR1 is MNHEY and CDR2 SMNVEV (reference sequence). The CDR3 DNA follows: TGTGCCAGCAGCGGGACGGGGGTGAGGGCACCCCTCCACTTT. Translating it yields CASSGTGVRAPLHF.

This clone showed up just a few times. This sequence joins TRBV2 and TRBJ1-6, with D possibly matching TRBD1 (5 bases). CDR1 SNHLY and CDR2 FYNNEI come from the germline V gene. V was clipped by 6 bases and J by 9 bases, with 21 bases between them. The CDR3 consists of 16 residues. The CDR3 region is CASRDRKGANASPLHF. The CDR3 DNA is TGTGCCAGCAGGGACCGGAAAGGGGCCAATGCTTCACCCCTCCACTTT.

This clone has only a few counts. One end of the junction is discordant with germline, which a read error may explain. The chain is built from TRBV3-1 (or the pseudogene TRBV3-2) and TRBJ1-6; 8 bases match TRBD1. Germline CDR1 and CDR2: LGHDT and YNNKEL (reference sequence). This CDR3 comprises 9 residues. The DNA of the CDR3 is TGTGCCAAGGAGGCAGGGGGCGATTTT. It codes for CAKEAGGDF.

CDR3: CASSLGAGLIGAYGYTF. The CDR3 bases are TGTGCCAGCAGCTTAGGGGCAGGGCTCATCGGGGCCTATGGCTACACCTTC. This chain links TRBV7-9 with TRBJ1-2, with D maybe TRBD1 (5 bases). In germline, CDR1 is SEHNR, CDR2 FQNEAQ (reference sequence). This CDR3 is 17 amino acids long. V gave up 1 base and J gave up 4 bases, with 19 bases separating them.

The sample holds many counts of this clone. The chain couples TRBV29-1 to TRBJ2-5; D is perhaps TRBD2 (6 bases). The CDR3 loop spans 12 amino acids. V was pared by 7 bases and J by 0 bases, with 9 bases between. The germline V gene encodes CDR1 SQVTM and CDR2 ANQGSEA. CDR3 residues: CSAGDYQETQYF. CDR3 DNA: TGCAGCGCCGGGGACTACCAAGAGACCCAGTACTTC.

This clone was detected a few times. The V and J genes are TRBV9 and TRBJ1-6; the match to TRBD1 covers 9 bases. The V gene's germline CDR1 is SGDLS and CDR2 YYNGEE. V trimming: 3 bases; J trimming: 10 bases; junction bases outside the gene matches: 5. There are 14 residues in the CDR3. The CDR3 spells CASSADRGGSPLHF. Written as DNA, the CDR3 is TGTGCCAGCAGCGCCGACAGGGGGGGATCACCCCTCCACTTT.

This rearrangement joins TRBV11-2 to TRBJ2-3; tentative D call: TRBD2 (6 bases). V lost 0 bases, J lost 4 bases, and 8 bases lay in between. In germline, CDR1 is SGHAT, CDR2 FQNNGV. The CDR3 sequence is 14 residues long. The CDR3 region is CASSLELASDTQYF. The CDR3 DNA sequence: TGTGCCAGCAGCTTAGAACTAGCATCAGATACGCAGTATTTT.

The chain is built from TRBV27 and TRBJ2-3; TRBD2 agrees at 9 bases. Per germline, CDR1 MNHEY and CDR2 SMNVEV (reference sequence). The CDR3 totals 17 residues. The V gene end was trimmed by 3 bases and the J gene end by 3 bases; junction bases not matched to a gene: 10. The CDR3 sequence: CASSFVASGAGTDTQYF. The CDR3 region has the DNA TGTGCCAGCAGTTTCGTAGCTAGCGGGGCTGGGACAGATACGCAGTATTTT.

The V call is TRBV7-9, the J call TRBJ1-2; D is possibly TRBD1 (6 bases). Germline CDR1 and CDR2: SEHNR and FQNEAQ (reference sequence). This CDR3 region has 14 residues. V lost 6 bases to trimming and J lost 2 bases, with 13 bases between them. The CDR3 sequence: CASRLQGLNYGYTF. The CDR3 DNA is TGTGCCAGCAGACTACAGGGACTGAACTATGGCTACACCTTC.

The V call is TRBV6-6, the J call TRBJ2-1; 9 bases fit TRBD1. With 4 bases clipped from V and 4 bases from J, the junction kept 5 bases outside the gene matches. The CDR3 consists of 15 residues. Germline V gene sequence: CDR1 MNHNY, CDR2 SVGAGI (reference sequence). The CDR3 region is CASSSVTGGYNEQFF. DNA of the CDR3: TGTGCCAGCAGTTCTGTGACAGGGGGATACAATGAGCAGTTCTTC.